A selection of T cell receptor beta chains follows, all from one sample in a study of blood T cell repertoires in COVID-19. Generated by immunoSEQ multiplex PCR, the TCRdb table keeps only in-frame clones and is missing some. The table shows 300,000 to 350,000 clones, with roughly 84% occurring only once. The material sequenced was PBMCs or T cells enriched from blood (not recorded which). These receptors were obtained from a woman younger than 45 who had recovered from COVID-19. The CDR3 runs from the conserved cysteine through the conserved F or W. D genes are given only for firm matches.

D gene | J gene | V gene | CDR3 DNA | CDR3 protein
TRBD1 | TRBJ1-2 | TRBV28 | TGTGCCAGCAGCTTACTTACAGGGGGCGACTATGGCTACACCTTC | CASSLLTGGDYGYTF
TRBD1 | TRBJ1-5 | TRBV15 | TGTGCCACCAGCAGAGACGGACAGGGCGAAAATCAGCCCCAGCATTTT | CATSRDGQGENQPQHF
NA | TRBJ2-5 | TRBV15 | TGTGCCACCAGCAGAGATTTTCGGGAGACCCAGTACTTC | CATSRDFRETQYF
NA | TRBJ2-3 | TRBV5-1 | TGCGCCAGCAGCCTGGGAGGTAGGTTGGATACGCAGTATTTT | CASSLGGRLDTQYF
NA | TRBJ1-2 | TRBV24-1 | TGTGCCACCAGTGTATCAGCGGGGGGGTCCGACGTTAACTATGGCTACACCTTC | CATSVSAGGSDVNYGYTF
NA | TRBJ2-6 | TRBV18 | TGTGCCAGCTCACCGAGACTGACTACTTACTCTGGGGCCAACGTCCTGACTTTC | CASSPRLTTYSGANVLTF
TRBD1 | TRBJ1-6 | TRBV5-1 | TGCGCCAGCAGCTTGGCCCCCGGGACAGAGAGAAATTCACCCCTCCACTTT | CASSLAPGTERNSPLHF
TRBD1 | TRBJ2-3 | TRBV19 | TGTGCCAGTAGTATATGGGGGACAGGCTCAGCAGATACGCAGTATTTT | CASSIWGTGSADTQYF
NA | TRBJ2-3 | TRBV3-1/TRBV3-2 | TGTGCCAGCAGCCACAGACAGTCTAGCACAGATACGCAGTATTTT | CASSHRQSSTDTQYF
NA | TRBJ1-5 | TRBV12-5 | TGTGCTAGTGGTTTGCCCCCACAGCCCCAGCATTTT | CASGLPPQPQHF